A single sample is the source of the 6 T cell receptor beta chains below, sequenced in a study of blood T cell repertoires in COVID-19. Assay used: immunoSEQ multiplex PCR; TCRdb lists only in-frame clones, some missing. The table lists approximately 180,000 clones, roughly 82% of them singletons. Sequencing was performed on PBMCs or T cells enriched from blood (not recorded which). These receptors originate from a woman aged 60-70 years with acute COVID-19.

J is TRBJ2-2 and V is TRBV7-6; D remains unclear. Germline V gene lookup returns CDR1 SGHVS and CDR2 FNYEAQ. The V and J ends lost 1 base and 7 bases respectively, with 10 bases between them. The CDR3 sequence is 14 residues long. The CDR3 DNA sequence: TGTGCCAGCAGCTTAGGGGCAGAAGGCGGGGAGCTGTTTTTT. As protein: CASSLGAEGGELFF.

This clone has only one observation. CDR3 loop: CASSPEETQYF. In nucleotides, the CDR3 is TGTGCCAGCAGTCCGGAAGAGACCCAGTACTTC. This chain connects TRBV28 to TRBJ2-5; unclear D gene. The germline V gene encodes CDR1 MDHEN and CDR2 SYDVKM. The V and J ends lost 5 bases and 3 bases respectively, with 4 bases between them. This CDR3 contains 11 residues.

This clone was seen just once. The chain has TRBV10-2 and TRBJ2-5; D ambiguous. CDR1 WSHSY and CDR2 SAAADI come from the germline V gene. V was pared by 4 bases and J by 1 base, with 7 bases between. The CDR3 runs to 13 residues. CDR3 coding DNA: TGCGCCAGCAGTGTACAGATCCAAGAGACCCAGTACTTC. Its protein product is CASSVQIQETQYF.

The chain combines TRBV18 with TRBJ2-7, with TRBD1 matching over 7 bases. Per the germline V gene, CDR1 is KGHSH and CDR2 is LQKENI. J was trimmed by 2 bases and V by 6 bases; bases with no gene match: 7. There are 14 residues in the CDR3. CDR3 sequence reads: CASSLGQAAYEQYV. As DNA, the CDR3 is TGTGCCAGCTCCCTCGGACAGGCCGCCTACGAGCAGTACGTC.

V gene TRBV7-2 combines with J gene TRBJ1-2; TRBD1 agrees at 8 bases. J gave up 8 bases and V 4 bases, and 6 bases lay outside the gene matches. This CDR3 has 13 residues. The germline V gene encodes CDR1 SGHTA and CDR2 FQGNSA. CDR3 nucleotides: TGTGCCAGCAGCTCTTCGACAGGGGAGGGCTACACCTTC. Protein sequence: CASSSSTGEGYTF.

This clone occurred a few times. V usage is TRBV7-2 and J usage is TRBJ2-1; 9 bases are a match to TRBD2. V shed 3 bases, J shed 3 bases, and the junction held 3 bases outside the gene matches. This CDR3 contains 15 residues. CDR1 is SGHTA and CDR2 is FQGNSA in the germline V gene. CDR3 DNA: TGTGCCAGCAGCTTGACTAGCGGACACTACAATGAGCAGTTCTTC. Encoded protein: CASSLTSGHYNEQFF. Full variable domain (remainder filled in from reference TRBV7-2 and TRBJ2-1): GAGVSQSPSNKVTEKGKDVELRCDPISGHTALYWYRQSLGQGLEFLIYFQGNSAPDKSGLPSDRFSAERTGGSVSTLTIQRTQQEDSAVYLCASSLTSGHYNEQFFGPGTRLTVL.